Each of the 10 T cell receptor beta chains below was sequenced from the same sample in a study of blood T cell repertoires in COVID-19. Sequenced by immunoSEQ multiplex PCR; TCRdb stores in-frame clones only, minus some. The repertoire has about 78,000 clones, 90% of them found once; the top ten carry around 0.97%. Sequencing was performed on peripheral blood. Receptors originate from a woman between 45 and 60 years old in a cohort sampled during active COVID-19.

This clone is a singleton in its sample. The chain carries TRBV11-2 and TRBJ1-2; TRBD1 agrees at 9 bases. Unmatched junction bases numbered 4, after V lost 4 bases and J lost 10 bases. CDR3 length: 12 amino acids. Germline V lookup: CDR1 SGHAT, CDR2 FQNNGV. The CDR3 region has the DNA TGTGCCAGCAGCTCTCACAGGGGGCCCTACACCTTC. Protein: CASSSHRGPYTF.

This chain links TRBV19 with TRBJ2-7, with TRBD1 as a possible D gene (6 bases). Trimming took off 9 bases at V and 3 bases at J, with 12 bases between the two ends. Germline V gene sequence: CDR1 LNHDA, CDR2 SQIVND (reference sequence). This CDR3 has 12 amino acids. The CDR3 coding sequence is TGTGCCAGCCCGGGCAGGGGCTACGAGCAGTACTTC. It specifies CASPGRGYEQYF.

The chain joins TRBV2 to TRBJ1-1, with a weak D call TRBD1 (5 bases). V lost 3 bases, J lost 0 bases, and 14 bases lay in between. Per germline, CDR1 SNHLY and CDR2 FYNNEI. The CDR3 loop spans 16 amino acids. Here the CDR3 reads CASSEGQGDLNTEAFF. The DNA for the CDR3 is TGTGCCAGCAGTGAGGGGCAGGGCGACCTGAACACTGAAGCTTTCTTT. Drawing the rest from reference TRBV2 and TRBJ1-1, the complete variable domain is EPEVTQTPSHQVTQMGQEVILRCVPISNHLYFYWYRQILGQKVEFLVSFYNNEISEKSEIFDDQFSVERPDGSNFTLKIRSTKLEDSAMYFCASSEGQGDLNTEAFFGQGTRLTVV.

V usage is TRBV5-1 and J usage is TRBJ2-5; D is possibly TRBD1 (6 bases). V lost 3 bases to trimming and J lost 2 bases, with 11 bases between them. This CDR3 is 14 amino acids long. Germline V gene sequence: CDR1 SGHRS, CDR2 YFSETQ. The CDR3 protein is CASSSGQMQETQYF. The CDR3 nucleotides read TGCGCCAGCAGCTCCGGACAGATGCAAGAGACCCAGTACTTC.

The gene calls are TRBV7-3 and TRBJ2-2; TRBD2 aligns across 8 bases. This CDR3 spans 18 amino acids. V lost 0 bases, J lost 8 bases, and 14 bases stayed unmatched. Germline V CDR1 and CDR2: SGHTA, FQGTGA. Here the CDR3 reads CASSLTSKGLAGPGELFF. The CDR3 DNA reads TGTGCCAGCAGCTTAACGTCAAAGGGGCTAGCGGGTCCAGGGGAGCTGTTTTTT.

This clone was counted only a few times. The V call is TRBV4-2, the J call TRBJ1-2, with 7 bases fitting TRBD1. Per the germline V gene, CDR1 is LGHNA and CDR2 is YNFKEQ. V lost 0 bases and J lost 4; bases outside the gene matches: 5. The CDR3 covers 15 residues. The CDR3 region has the DNA TGTGCCAGCAGCCAAGATCAGGGGGGCCTCTATGGCTACACCTTC. Translating it yields CASSQDQGGLYGYTF.

V usage is TRBV11-2 and J usage is TRBJ2-1, with 12 bases lining up with TRBD2. The V and J ends lost 3 bases and 6 bases, in that order; junction bases with no gene match: 6. CDR1 is SGHAT, CDR2 FQNNGV, per germline. CDR3 size: 16 residues. CDR3 bases: TGTGCCAGCAGCTTGTCCCTAGCGGGAGGGCTCAATGAGCAGTTCTTC. It translates to CASSLSLAGGLNEQFF.

This chain links TRBV5-1 with TRBJ1-3; 7 bases align to TRBD1. In germline, CDR1 is SGHRS, CDR2 YFSETQ. The CDR3 consists of 16 residues. The V and J ends lost 4 bases and 1 base, in that order; junction bases with no gene match: 8. CDR3 loop: CASSLQTGISGNTIYF. CDR3 nucleotide sequence: TGCGCCAGCAGCCTCCAGACAGGGATATCTGGAAACACCATATATTTT.

The chain recombines TRBV4-1 with TRBJ2-7, with 7 bases aligning to TRBD2. This CDR3 is 17 amino acids long. Germline lookup yields CDR1 MGHRA and CDR2 YSYEKL. Trimming cost V 4 bases and J 6 bases; bases outside gene matches: 18. CDR3 coding DNA: TGCGCCAGCAGCCTCCTTCCCCCCGGGACTAATTTAGGCGAGCAGTACTTC. Its protein product is CASSLLPPGTNLGEQYF.

This clone occurred once. J is TRBJ2-3 and V is TRBV24-1; 8 bases are a match to TRBD2. Germline V gene lookup returns CDR1 KGHDR and CDR2 SFDVKD. The CDR3 has 16 amino acids. V was clipped by 7 bases and J by 3 bases; unmatched bases: 11. CDR3 sequence: CATRGSGRGGTDTQYF. The CDR3 region has the DNA TGTGCCACCAGGGGAAGCGGGAGAGGAGGGACAGATACGCAGTATTTT.